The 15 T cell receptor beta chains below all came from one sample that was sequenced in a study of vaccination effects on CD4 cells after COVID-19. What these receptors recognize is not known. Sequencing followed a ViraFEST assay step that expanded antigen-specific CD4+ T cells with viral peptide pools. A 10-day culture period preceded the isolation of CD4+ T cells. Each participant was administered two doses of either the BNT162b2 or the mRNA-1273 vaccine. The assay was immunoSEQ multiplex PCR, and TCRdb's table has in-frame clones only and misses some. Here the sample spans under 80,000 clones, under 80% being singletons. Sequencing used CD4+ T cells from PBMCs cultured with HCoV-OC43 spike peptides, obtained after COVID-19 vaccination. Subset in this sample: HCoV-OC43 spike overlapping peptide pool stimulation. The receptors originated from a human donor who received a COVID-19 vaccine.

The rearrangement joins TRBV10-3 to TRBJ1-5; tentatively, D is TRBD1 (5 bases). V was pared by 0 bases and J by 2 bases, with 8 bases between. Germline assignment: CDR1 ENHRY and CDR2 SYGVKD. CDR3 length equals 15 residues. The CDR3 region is CAISESKGRNQPQHF. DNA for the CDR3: TGTGCCATCAGTGAGTCGAAGGGGCGCAATCAGCCCCAGCATTTT.

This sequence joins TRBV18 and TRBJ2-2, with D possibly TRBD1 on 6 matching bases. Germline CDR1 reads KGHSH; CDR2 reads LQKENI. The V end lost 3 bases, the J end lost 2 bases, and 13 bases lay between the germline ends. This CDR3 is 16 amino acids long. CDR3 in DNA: TGTGCCAGCTCACCGCAGGGGCAGGCCAACACCGGGGAGCTGTTTTTT. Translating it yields CASSPQGQANTGELFF.

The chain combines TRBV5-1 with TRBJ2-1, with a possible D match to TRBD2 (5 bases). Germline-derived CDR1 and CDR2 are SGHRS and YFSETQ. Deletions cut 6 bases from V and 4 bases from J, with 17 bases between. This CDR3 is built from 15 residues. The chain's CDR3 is CASNRRADSYNEQFF. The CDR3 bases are TGCGCCAGCAACCGACGGGCGGACTCATACAATGAGCAGTTCTTC.

The CDR3 DNA reads as TGCGCCAGCAGCTTCGGGGAGAAACAAGAGACCCAGTACTTC. It encodes CASSFGEKQETQYF. This chain joins TRBV5-1 and TRBJ2-5, with a weak D call TRBD2 (5 bases). The V end lost 2 bases, the J end lost 2 bases, and 10 bases lay between the germline ends. From germline, CDR1 is SGHRS and CDR2 YFSETQ. The CDR3 runs to 14 residues.

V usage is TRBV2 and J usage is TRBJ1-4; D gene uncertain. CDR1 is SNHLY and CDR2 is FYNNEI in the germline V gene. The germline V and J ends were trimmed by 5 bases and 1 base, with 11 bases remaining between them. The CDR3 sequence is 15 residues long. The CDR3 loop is CASSRHRVTNEKLFF. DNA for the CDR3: TGTGCCAGCAGTCGCCACAGAGTAACTAATGAAAAACTGTTTTTT.

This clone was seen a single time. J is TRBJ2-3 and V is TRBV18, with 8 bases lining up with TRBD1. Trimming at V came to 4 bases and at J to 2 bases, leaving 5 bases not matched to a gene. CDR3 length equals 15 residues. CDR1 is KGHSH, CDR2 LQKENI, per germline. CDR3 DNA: TGTGCCAGCTCACAAGGACAGGGATACACAGATACGCAGTATTTT. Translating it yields CASSQGQGYTDTQYF.

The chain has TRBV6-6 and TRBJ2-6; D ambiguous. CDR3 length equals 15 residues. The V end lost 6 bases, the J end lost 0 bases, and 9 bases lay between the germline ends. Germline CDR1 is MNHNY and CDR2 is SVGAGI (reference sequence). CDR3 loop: CASSHGASGANVLTF. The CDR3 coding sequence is TGTGCCAGCAGCCACGGAGCCTCTGGGGCCAACGTCCTGACTTTC.

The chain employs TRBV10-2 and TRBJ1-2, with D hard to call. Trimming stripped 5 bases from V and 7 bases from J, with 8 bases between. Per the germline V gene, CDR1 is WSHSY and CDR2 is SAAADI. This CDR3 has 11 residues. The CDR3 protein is CASSNFGGYTF. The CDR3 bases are TGCGCCAGCAGTAATTTTGGTGGCTACACCTTC.

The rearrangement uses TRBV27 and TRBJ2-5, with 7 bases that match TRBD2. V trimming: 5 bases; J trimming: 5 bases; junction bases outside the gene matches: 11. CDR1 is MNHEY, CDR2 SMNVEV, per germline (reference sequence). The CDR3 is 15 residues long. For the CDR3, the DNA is TGTGCCAGCAGTCCGTCAGCGGGGACCGGGGAGACCCAGTACTTC. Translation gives CASSPSAGTGETQYF.

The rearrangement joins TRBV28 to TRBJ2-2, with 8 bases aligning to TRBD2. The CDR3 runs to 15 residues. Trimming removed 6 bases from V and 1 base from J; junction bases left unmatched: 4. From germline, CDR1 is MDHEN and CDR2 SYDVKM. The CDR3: CASSPGGLNTGELFF. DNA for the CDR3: TGTGCCAGCAGCCCGGGGGGGCTGAACACCGGGGAGCTGTTTTTT.

This CDR3 is CASSERLGTPGEKLFF. Written as DNA, the CDR3 is TGTGCCAGCAGCGAACGCTTAGGCACCCCCGGTGAAAAACTGTTTTTT. The chain combines TRBV5-8 with TRBJ1-4; D uncertain. Trimming stripped 4 bases from V and 7 bases from J, with 20 bases between. CDR3 length equals 16 residues. The germline V gene encodes CDR1 SGHTS and CDR2 YDEGEE.

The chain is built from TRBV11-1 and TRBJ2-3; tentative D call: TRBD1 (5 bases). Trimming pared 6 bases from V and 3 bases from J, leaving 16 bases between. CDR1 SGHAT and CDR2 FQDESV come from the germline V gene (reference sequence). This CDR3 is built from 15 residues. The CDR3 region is CASRRTGDGTDTQYF. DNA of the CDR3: TGTGCCAGCAGGCGCACAGGAGATGGGACAGATACGCAGTATTTT.

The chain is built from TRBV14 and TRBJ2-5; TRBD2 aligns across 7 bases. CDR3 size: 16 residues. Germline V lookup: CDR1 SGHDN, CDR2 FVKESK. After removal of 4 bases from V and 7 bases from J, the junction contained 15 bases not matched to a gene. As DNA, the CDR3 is TGTGCCAGCAGCCCCGTCCGGGGCGGGGGAAGTGGGACCCAGTACTTC. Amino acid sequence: CASSPVRGGGSGTQYF.

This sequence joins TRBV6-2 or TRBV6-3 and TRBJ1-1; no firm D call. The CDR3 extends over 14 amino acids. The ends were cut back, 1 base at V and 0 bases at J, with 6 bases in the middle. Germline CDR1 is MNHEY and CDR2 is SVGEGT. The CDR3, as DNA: TGTGCCAGCAGTTACTTGGCCATGAACACTGAAGCTTTCTTT. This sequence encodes CASSYLAMNTEAFF.

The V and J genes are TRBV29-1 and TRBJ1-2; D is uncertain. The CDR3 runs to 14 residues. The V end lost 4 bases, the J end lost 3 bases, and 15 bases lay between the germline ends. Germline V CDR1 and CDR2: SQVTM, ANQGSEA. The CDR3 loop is CSVVKQAQDYGYTF. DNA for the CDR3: TGCAGCGTTGTGAAGCAGGCCCAGGACTATGGCTACACCTTC. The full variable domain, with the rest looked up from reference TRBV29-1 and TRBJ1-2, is SAVISQKPSRDICQRGTSLTIQCQVDSQVTMMFWYRQQPGQSLTLIATANQGSEATYESGFVIDKFPISRPNLTFSTLTVSNMSPEDSSIYLCSVVKQAQDYGYTFGSGTRLTVV.